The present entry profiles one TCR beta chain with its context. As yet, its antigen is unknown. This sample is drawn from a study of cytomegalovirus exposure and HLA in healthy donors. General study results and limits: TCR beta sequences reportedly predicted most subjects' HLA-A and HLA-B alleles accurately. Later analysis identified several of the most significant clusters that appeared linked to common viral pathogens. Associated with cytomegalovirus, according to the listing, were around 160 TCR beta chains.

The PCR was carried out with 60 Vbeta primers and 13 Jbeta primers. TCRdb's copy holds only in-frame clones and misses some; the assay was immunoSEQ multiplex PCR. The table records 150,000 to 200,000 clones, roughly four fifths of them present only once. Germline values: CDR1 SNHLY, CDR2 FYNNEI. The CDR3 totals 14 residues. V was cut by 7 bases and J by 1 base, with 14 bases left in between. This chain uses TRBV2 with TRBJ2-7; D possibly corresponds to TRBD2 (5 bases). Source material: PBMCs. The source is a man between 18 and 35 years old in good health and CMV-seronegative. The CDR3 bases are TGTGCCAGCACGATAAGAGGGCGATCCTACGAGCAGTACTTC. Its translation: CASTIRGRSYEQYF.